One and the same sample provided the 25 T cell receptor beta chains below, sequenced in a study of T-cell memory formation after mild COVID-19. TCRdb reprocessed the 5' RACE reads via MiXCR and lists one record per CDR3 protein. The repertoire consists of some 120,000 distinct CDR3 sequences, with roughly 15% occurring once and the leading ten covering more than 11%. The sequenced material came from PBMCs or a T cell subset sorted from them (not recorded which). The receptors derive from an adult woman who had mild COVID-19 (a few samples of this study predate the infection). Cell type and time point are not known.

V is TRBV18 and J is TRBJ2-3, with TRBD2 identical over 12 bases. CDR3 size: 17 residues. Germline V gives CDR1 KGHSH, CDR2 LQKENI. Trimming removed 3 bases from V and 2 bases from J; junction bases left unmatched: 6. Here the CDR3 reads CASSPPGLAGITDTQYF. CDR3 bases: TGTGCCAGCTCACCTCCGGGACTAGCGGGTATCACAGATACGCAGTATTTT.

There are a few counts of this clonotype. The V and J genes are TRBV2 and TRBJ1-1; 8 bases map to TRBD1. V dropped 6 bases and J dropped 7; count of bases not matched to a gene: 7. Looked up from germline, CDR1 is SNHLY and CDR2 is FYNNEI. This CDR3 is built from 13 residues. The CDR3 spells CASSRDRTFEAFF. The CDR3 nucleotides read TGTGCCAGCAGCCGGGACAGGACGTTTGAAGCTTTCTTT. Looking up the rest from reference TRBV2 and TRBJ1-1 gives the full variable domain: EPEVTQTPSHQVTQMGQEVILRCVPISNHLYFYWYRQILGQKVEFLVSFYNNEISEKSEIFDDQFSVERPDGSNFTLKIRSTKLEDSAMYFCASSRDRTFEAFFGQGTRLTVV.

The rearrangement links TRBV29-1 to TRBJ2-5; 10 nucleotides line up with TRBD2. Germline CDR1 and CDR2: SQVTM and ANQGSEA. Trimming cost V 6 bases and J 0 bases; bases outside gene matches: 13. The CDR3 runs 17 residues. Here the CDR3 reads CSVHLWTSGGDQETQYF. The CDR3 DNA follows: TGCAGCGTCCACCTCTGGACTAGCGGAGGGGACCAAGAGACCCAGTACTTC.

The table lists this clonotype with a few counts. The chain is built from TRBV27 and TRBJ2-7, with D maybe TRBD1 (6 bases). The CDR3 runs to 12 residues. The V end lost 2 bases, the J end lost 6 bases, and 8 bases lay between the germline ends. CDR1 is MNHEY and CDR2 is SMNVEV in the germline V gene (reference sequence). In DNA, the CDR3 is TGTGCCAGCAGTTTACTCAGGGGCGAGCAGTACTTC. Encoded protein: CASSLLRGEQYF.

This chain links TRBV7-9 with TRBJ2-1, with TRBD2 identical over 10 bases. CDR1 and CDR2 from the germline V gene are SEHNR and FQNEAQ (reference sequence). CDR3 length equals 16 residues. Losses at the gene ends were 4 bases for V and 3 bases for J; bases not matched to a gene: 6. CDR3 DNA sequence: TGTGCCAGCAGCTCTCTAGCGGGGGAGCGCTACAATGAGCAGTTCTTC. Translation gives CASSSLAGERYNEQFF.

The chain links TRBV18 to TRBJ2-3, with TRBD2 matching 12 bases. Trimming took 3 bases from V and 14 from J; bases not matched to a gene: 18. Germline-derived CDR1 and CDR2 are KGHSH and LQKENI. This CDR3 spans 17 amino acids. The CDR3 bases are TGTGCCAGCTCACCTTCGACTAGCGGGAGACAGACCTTTAGGGGGTATTTT. Its translation: CASSPSTSGRQTFRGYF.

This clonotype occurred a few times. In nucleotides, the CDR3 is TGTGCCAGCAGCTTTACCCAGGGTTCTGAAGCTTTCTTT. This gives the protein CASSFTQGSEAFF. This chain joins TRBV5-4 and TRBJ1-1, with a possible D match to TRBD1 (5 bases). With 2 bases removed from V and 6 bases from J, the gap between germline ends came to 11 bases. Germline lookup yields CDR1 SGHNT and CDR2 YYREEE (reference sequence). The CDR3 contains 13 residues.

This chain connects TRBV18 to TRBJ2-3, with 9 bases lining up with TRBD1. The CDR3 has 16 amino acids. Germline V gene sequence: CDR1 KGHSH, CDR2 LQKENI. V lost 3 bases and J lost 3; bases outside the gene matches: 7. CDR3 nucleotides: TGTGCCAGCTCACCCGGGACAGGGTATTGGACAGATACGCAGTATTTT. It is translated as CASSPGTGYWTDTQYF.

This clonotype occurred a few times. The J gene is TRBJ2-7, the V gene TRBV14; tentative D call: TRBD2 (6 bases). In germline, CDR1 is SGHDN, CDR2 FVKESK. The CDR3 loop spans 13 amino acids. V lost 1 base and J lost 12, with 16 bases in between. The chain's CDR3 is CASSQGDRERRYF. CDR3 DNA sequence: TGTGCCAGCAGCCAAGGGGACCGGGAGAGGAGGTACTTC. Complete variable domain (other parts from reference TRBV14 and TRBJ2-7): EAGVTQFPSHSVIEKGQTVTLRCDPISGHDNLYWYRRVMGKEIKFLLHFVKESKQDESGMPNNRFLAERTGGTYSTLKVQPAELEDSGVYFCASSQGDRERRYFGPGTRLTVT.

The rearrangement links TRBV12-3 or TRBV12-4 to TRBJ1-1; D ambiguous. The CDR3 loop spans 14 amino acids. V lost 3 bases and J 4 bases, leaving 12 bases between the germline ends. Here the CDR3 reads CASSLSYVSTEAFF. In DNA, the CDR3 is TGTGCCAGCAGTTTGAGCTACGTTTCCACTGAAGCTTTCTTT.

V is TRBV10-3 and J is TRBJ2-3; the match to TRBD2 covers 7 bases. Germline trimming cut 4 bases from V and 0 bases from J; bases unmatched to any gene: 13. Germline CDR1 reads ENHRY; CDR2 reads SYGVKD. This CDR3 spans 18 amino acids. This chain's CDR3 is CAISAKAGEVGSTDTQYF. For the CDR3, the DNA is TGTGCCATCAGTGCGAAGGCGGGAGAAGTGGGTAGCACAGATACGCAGTATTTT.

This clonotype has only a few counts. The chain carries TRBV29-1 and TRBJ2-7; D may be TRBD2 (6 bases). V was clipped by 6 bases and J by 2 bases, with 17 bases between them. Germline CDR1 and CDR2: SQVTM and ANQGSEA. The CDR3 totals 14 residues. For the CDR3, the DNA is TGCAGCGTCGGGGGAGTAAGCGGCCCCTACGAGCAGTACTTC. Its protein product is CSVGGVSGPYEQYF.

The J gene is TRBJ2-1, the V gene TRBV5-4; 10 nucleotides align to TRBD2. V was clipped by 2 bases and J by 0 bases; unmatched bases: 11. The CDR3 runs 19 residues. CDR1 is SGHNT and CDR2 is YYREEE in the germline V gene (reference sequence). CDR3 sequence: CASSLAGLASTGSYNEQFF. The DNA for the CDR3 is TGTGCCAGCAGCTTAGCGGGACTAGCGTCTACGGGCTCCTACAATGAGCAGTTCTTC.

This clonotype was recorded a few times. The chain couples TRBV19 to TRBJ2-7; D might be TRBD2 (5 bases). The CDR3 sequence is 13 residues long. V lost 6 bases and J 0 bases, leaving 9 bases between the germline ends. The germline CDR1 and CDR2 sequences are LNHDA and SQIVND (reference sequence). The CDR3 DNA reads as TGTGCCAGTAGGGATGGAGGCTCCTACGAGCAGTACTTC. Translating gives CASRDGGSYEQYF.

The chain employs TRBV2 and TRBJ2-1; D remains unclear. Between the trimmed V and J ends, which lost 3 bases and 3 bases, there was a span of 21 bases. CDR1 and CDR2 (germline): SNHLY, FYNNEI. The CDR3 loop spans 18 amino acids. CDR3 sequence reads: CASSEGRTQRYFYNEQFF. In DNA, the CDR3 is TGTGCCAGCAGTGAGGGCAGGACCCAACGGTACTTCTACAATGAGCAGTTCTTC.

This sequence joins TRBV24-1 and TRBJ2-5; TRBD2 matches at 10 bases. With 6 bases clipped from V and 5 bases from J, the junction kept 11 bases outside the gene matches. CDR1 and CDR2 (germline): KGHDR, SFDVKD. The CDR3 loop spans 16 amino acids. The CDR3 protein is CATSKRTSGMVETQYF. In DNA, the CDR3 is TGTGCCACCAGTAAACGTACTAGCGGGATGGTGGAGACCCAGTACTTC.

This clonotype was recorded a few times. This CDR3 reads CSGKEREVTQYF. For the CDR3, the DNA is TGCAGTGGGAAGGAGCGGGAGGTTACCCAGTACTTC. The gene calls are TRBV20-1 and TRBJ2-5; 9 bases map to TRBD2. Looked up from germline, CDR1 is DFQATT and CDR2 is SNEGSKA (reference sequence). The V segment lost 7 bases and the J segment 8 bases; nucleotides outside the gene matches: 8. This CDR3 has 12 amino acids.

The chain links TRBV6-1 to TRBJ2-6; the D is unclear. The CDR3 consists of 14 residues. Germline CDR1 MNHNS, CDR2 SASEGT. Trimming removed 0 bases from V and 5 bases from J, with 5 bases in between. CDR3 protein: CASSEASRANVLTF. CDR3 in DNA: TGTGCCAGCAGTGAAGCATCCAGGGCCAACGTCCTGACTTTC.

This clonotype has a count of ten or more. The chain combines TRBV11-2 with TRBJ2-1; no reliable D call. The germline V gene has CDR1 SGHAT and CDR2 FQNNGV. The CDR3 is 14 amino acids. The V end was cut by 3 bases, the J end by 1 base, with 7 bases between. The CDR3 loop is CASSLLRSYNEQFF. Here the CDR3 DNA reads TGTGCCAGCAGCTTGCTTCGTTCCTACAATGAGCAGTTCTTC.

The chain employs TRBV4-1 and TRBJ2-7, with D unclear. CDR1 is MGHRA, CDR2 YSYEKL, per germline. CDR3 size: 16 residues. The V and J ends lost 0 bases and 2 bases respectively, with 14 bases between them. This CDR3 reads CASSQDSQETAYEQYF. Here the CDR3 DNA reads TGCGCCAGCAGCCAAGATAGTCAGGAAACAGCCTACGAGCAGTACTTC.

The chain couples TRBV20-1 to TRBJ1-2, with TRBD1 matching over 8 bases. V lost 6 bases and J lost 4; bases outside the gene matches: 19. This CDR3 has 17 amino acids. CDR1 DFQATT and CDR2 SNEGSKA come from the germline V gene (reference sequence). The DNA for the CDR3 is TGCAGTGCGCGCCCCGCGCCCTCAGGGGGCGTCGGCTATGGCTACACCTTC. This encodes CSARPAPSGGVGYGYTF.

This clonotype was counted between two and nine times. The rearrangement links TRBV15 to TRBJ2-1; D is tentatively TRBD1 or TRBD2 (6 bases each). CDR1 and CDR2 from the germline V gene are LNHNV and YYDKDF (reference sequence). The length of the CDR3 is 20 residues. The V gene lost 0 bases and the J gene lost 5 bases, with 26 bases spanning the gap. This CDR3 reads CATSRDLRGQGQTSNNEQFF. The CDR3 nucleotides are TGTGCCACCAGCAGAGATTTACGGGGGCAGGGGCAAACTTCTAACAATGAGCAGTTCTTC.

In regard to this clonotype: Relative to the germline gene, one junction end is altered; a read error may explain this. V is TRBV2 and J is TRBJ2-7, with 8 bases fitting TRBD1. The CDR3 covers 12 residues. The germline V gene has CDR1 SNHLY and CDR2 FYNNEI. CDR3 protein: CASSEAPGQANF. The CDR3 DNA follows: TGTGCCAGCAGTGAAGCACCGGGACAGGCCAACTTC. Variable domain in full (rest from reference TRBV2 and TRBJ2-7): EPEVTQTPSHQVTQMGQEVILRCVPISNHLYFYWYRQILGQKVEFLVSFYNNEISEKSEIFDDQFSVERPDGSNFTLKIRSTKLEDSAMYFCASSEAPGQANFGPGTRLTVT.

V gene TRBV7-2 combines with J gene TRBJ2-1, with TRBD2 identical over 13 bases. Trimming removed 1 base from V and 0 bases from J; junction bases left unmatched: 6. Looked up from germline, CDR1 is SGHTA and CDR2 is FQGNSA. There are 19 residues in the CDR3. The CDR3 DNA reads as TGTGCCAGCAGCTTAGTTGGGACTAGCGGGATCAGCTCCTACAATGAGCAGTTCTTC. It codes for CASSLVGTSGISSYNEQFF. Together with reference TRBV7-2 and TRBJ2-1, the CDR3 gives the full variable domain: GAGVSQSPSNKVTEKGKDVELRCDPISGHTALYWYRQSLGQGLEFLIYFQGNSAPDKSGLPSDRFSAERTGGSVSTLTIQRTQQEDSAVYLCASSLVGTSGISSYNEQFFGPGTRLTVL.

The chain combines TRBV29-1 with TRBJ2-1; 8 bases match TRBD1. Looked up from germline, CDR1 is SQVTM and CDR2 is ANQGSEA. This CDR3 is built from 14 residues. J gave up 9 bases and V 1 base, and 8 bases lay outside the gene matches. CDR3 sequence (DNA): TGCAGCGTTGAAGGGGGGACAGGTGTAGGTGAGCAGTTCTTC. This sequence encodes CSVEGGTGVGEQFF.